This T cell receptor beta chain originates from a study of graft-versus-host responses after intestinal transplantation. Study information: Grafts that recipients had were multivisceral, liver-intestinal, or isolated intestinal transplants. All recipients were given anti-thymocyte globulin induction, and tacrolimus and steroids were then administered for 3 to 4 years. Whole-study results and caveats: Allografts of patients with graft-donor T cell macrochimerism showed high graft-versus-host to host-versus-graft clone ratios. Among circulating GvH clones, peak levels were associated with early post-transplant declines in HvG clones.

Produced via immunoSEQ multiplex PCR; TCRdb's table is partial and in-frame only. Of about 120,000 clones detected, about 95% appear once; the ten largest clones hold 2.5% to 3.5%. Remarks on this clone: No antigen is known for it.

The receptor was isolated from a human donor who received an intestinal transplant. Sequencing used unstimulated CD8+ T cells sorted from spleen or lymph node cells, obtained before intestinal transplant.

The DNA of the CDR3 is TGTGCCAGCAGTTACTCCGCGGGCACCGGGATGGACCAGTACTTC. It translates to CASSYSAGTGMDQYF. The V and J genes are TRBV6-5 and TRBJ2-5; TRBD2 is a possible D gene (5 bases). This CDR3 is built from 15 residues. Germline V CDR1 and CDR2: MNHEY, SVGAGI. Between the trimmed V and J ends, which lost 0 bases and 10 bases, there was a span of 18 bases.